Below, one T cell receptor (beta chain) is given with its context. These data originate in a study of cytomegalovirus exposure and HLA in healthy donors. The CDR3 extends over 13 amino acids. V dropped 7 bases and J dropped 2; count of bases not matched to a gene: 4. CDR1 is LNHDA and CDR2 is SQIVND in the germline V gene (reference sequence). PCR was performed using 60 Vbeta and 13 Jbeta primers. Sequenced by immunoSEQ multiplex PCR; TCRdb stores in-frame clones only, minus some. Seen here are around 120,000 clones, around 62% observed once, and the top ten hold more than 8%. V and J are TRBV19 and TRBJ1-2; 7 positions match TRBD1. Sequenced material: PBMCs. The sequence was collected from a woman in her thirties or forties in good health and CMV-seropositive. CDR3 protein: CASKGQTNYGYTF. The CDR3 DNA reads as TGTGCCAGTAAGGGACAGACCAACTATGGCTACACCTTC.